Given below is one T cell receptor beta chain in context. Its antigen is currently unknown. At deep level, the assay was performed. Libraries were prepared by immunoSEQ multiplex PCR; TCRdb keeps only in-frame clonotypes and omits some of them. Of roughly 2.5 million clones listed, over 85% are singletons. Free of recent acute infections or vaccinations, the donors were healthy HIV-negative adults. This CDR3 is built from 15 residues. CDR1 is WSHSY and CDR2 is SAAADI in the germline V gene. Trimming stripped 6 bases from V and 1 base from J, with 15 bases between. This entry comes from a study of shared clonotypes between healthy human individuals. Study-level findings and limits: Represented diversity, genetic and exposure-history alike, was limited by few donors. Richness estimates generally favored naive over memory subsets.

The rearrangement joins TRBV10-2 to TRBJ1-1; D uncertain. The material sequenced was naive CD4+ T cells sorted from blood. Stated subset: CD45RA+ positively selected. The receptor was derived from a young man in good health. DNA for the CDR3: TGCGCCAGCAGCGCCCCGGACCCCCGGAACACTGAAGCTTTCTTT. It is translated as CASSAPDPRNTEAFF.